This record concerns one TCR beta chain sequence. The germline CDR1 and CDR2 sequences are MNHNS and SASEGT. CDR3 length: 15 residues. Losses at the gene ends were 1 base for V and 5 bases for J; bases not matched to a gene: 4. This sample is part of a study of T cell changes during pregnancy in multiple sclerosis. Using immunoSEQ multiplex PCR, the repertoire was profiled, and TCRdb retains in-frame clones only, with some absent. The profile shows around 60,000 clones, nearly 90% of them singletons. The sequence was obtained from a female donor with multiple sclerosis, enrolled in a pregnancy study. This rearrangement joins TRBV6-1 to TRBJ2-7, with 11 bases identical to TRBD2. Sequencing was performed on peripheral blood, taken in the first trimester of pregnancy. The CDR3 nucleotides are TGTGCCAGCAGTGAAGTAGCGGGAGGGCCCAACGAGCAGTACTTC. Translating it yields CASSEVAGGPNEQYF.